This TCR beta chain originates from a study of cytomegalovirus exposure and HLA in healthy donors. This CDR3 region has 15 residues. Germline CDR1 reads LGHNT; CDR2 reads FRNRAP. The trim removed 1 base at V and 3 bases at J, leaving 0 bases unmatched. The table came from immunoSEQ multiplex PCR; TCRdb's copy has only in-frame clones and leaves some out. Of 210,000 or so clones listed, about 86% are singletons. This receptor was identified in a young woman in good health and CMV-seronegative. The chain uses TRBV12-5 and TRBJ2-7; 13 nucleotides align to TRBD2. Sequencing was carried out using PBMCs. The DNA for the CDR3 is TGTGCTAGTGGTTTGGGACTAGCGGGAGGCTACGAGCAGTACTTC. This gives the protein CASGLGLAGGYEQYF.